The rows below give T cell receptor beta chains drawn from one sample of a study of blood T cell repertoires in COVID-19. Profiled with immunoSEQ multiplex PCR; TCRdb holds only in-frame clones, not every one. The sample has around 93,000 clones; about 86% are singletons. Sequenced sample: peripheral blood. The receptors were gathered from a human donor in a cohort sampled during active COVID-19. Each CDR3 is given with its conserved first and last residue. D genes are given only for firm matches.

NA,TRBJ1-2,TRBV5-1,CASSRSADYGYTF
NA,TRBJ1-3,TRBV4-2,CASSQFSTGTGNTIYF
NA,TRBJ2-2,TRBV5-4,CASSFGRQSANTGELFF
TRBD2,TRBJ2-7,TRBV7-9,CASSLFFKREVLSYEQYF
NA,TRBJ2-1,TRBV3-1/TRBV3-2,CASSQEEGPREQFF
TRBD2,TRBJ2-5,TRBV19,CASSAGTRSRETQYF
TRBD2,TRBJ2-7,TRBV13,CASSFLAGGYEQYF
NA,TRBJ2-1,TRBV27,CASLLDNEQFF
NA,TRBJ2-7,TRBV5-1,CASSLGPPGSSSYEQYF
TRBD2,TRBJ2-3,TRBV27,CASRKMGGLGSDTQYF
NA,TRBJ1-2,TRBV30,CAWDPGVYGYTF
NA,TRBJ2-4,TRBV3-1/TRBV3-2,CASSPTGYIQYF
NA,TRBJ2-3,TRBV7-3,CASSLGRTDTQYF
NA,TRBJ1-3,TRBV9,CASSASDRSGNTIYF
NA,TRBJ1-2,TRBV28,CASSLLRGWGYGYTF
TRBD1,TRBJ2-3,TRBV28,CASSDRVSVTDTQYF
TRBD1,TRBJ1-2,TRBV30,CAWTEYGKGARGYTF
TRBD1,TRBJ2-7,TRBV6-1,CASSDLRTGSYEQYF
NA,TRBJ2-5,TRBV11-1,CASSPRSRGQETQYF
TRBD1,TRBJ1-4,TRBV5-1,CASSRDPTGEGEKLFF
NA,TRBJ2-7,TRBV5-6,CASSLDSGGYEQYF
NA,TRBJ2-1,TRBV19,CASSIRAVSSYNEQFF
TRBD1,TRBJ2-7,TRBV28,CASSGTGVYEQYF
TRBD1,TRBJ1-1,TRBV7-3,CASSPQGGNTEAFF
NA,TRBJ2-7,TRBV28,CASSLGGNSYEQYF
TRBD2,TRBJ2-3,TRBV11-3,CASSPGTSGDTDTQYF
NA,TRBJ1-1,TRBV7-9,CASLGPDTGDAFF
TRBD1,TRBJ1-5,TRBV6-2/TRBV6-3,CASSYRDRAHQPQHF
NA,TRBJ1-2,TRBV5-6,CASSTTRSYTF
TRBD1,TRBJ2-2,TRBV29-1,CSVAPGQGISNTGELFF
TRBD2,TRBJ2-1,TRBV7-9,CASSSGLAGAYNEQFF
TRBD2,TRBJ2-7,TRBV19,CASSTRTSGGAYEQYF
NA,TRBJ2-3,TRBV7-6,CASSSSRGSTDTQYF
NA,TRBJ1-2,TRBV29-1,CSATVNYGYTF
TRBD1,TRBJ1-2,TRBV3-1/TRBV3-2,CASSHPGQINYGYTF
TRBD1,TRBJ1-2,TRBV5-1,CASRRDSDYYGYTF
NA,TRBJ1-2,TRBV5-1,CASSSSMAGEGYTF
TRBD2,TRBJ2-1,TRBV29-1,CSFTPRLAGGPEDFEQFF
NA,TRBJ2-7,TRBV19,CASSRGTARYEQYF
NA,TRBJ1-3,TRBV14,CASSQAIPGNTIYF
TRBD1,TRBJ2-1,TRBV27,CASATGASTPYNEQFF
NA,TRBJ1-1,TRBV5-1,CASSLEQLLGGTEAFF
TRBD2,TRBJ2-5,TRBV7-9,CASSLSPGGGETQYF
TRBD2,TRBJ2-5,TRBV6-5,CASSYSGLAGRETQYF
NA,TRBJ1-6,TRBV4-1,CASSHPGLLSSYNSPLHF
NA,TRBJ1-5,TRBV18,CASSPHRDQPQHF
NA,TRBJ2-1,TRBV28,CASSSSGLDSDNEQFF
TRBD1,TRBJ1-1,TRBV5-1,CASSATGVENTEAFF
NA,TRBJ2-7,TRBV28,CASSGPGAYEQYF
TRBD1,TRBJ1-1,TRBV19,CASIDRGLSSEAFF
NA,TRBJ2-6,TRBV21-1,CASSKDARGWSGANVLTF
NA,TRBJ2-1,TRBV11-3,CASSLGTGRGSSYNEQFF
NA,TRBJ2-1,TRBV25-1,CASSEPDRYNEQFF
TRBD2,TRBJ2-7,TRBV10-2,CASSDLGLAIDEQYF
NA,TRBJ1-3,TRBV9,CASSATDSKIGNTIYF